The following is a TCR beta chain sequence with its context. Its specificity is not known. A junction end diverges from the germline sequence, so it may reflect a read error. PCR amplification relied on 60 Vbeta primers (plus 13 Jbeta primers). The protocol was immunoSEQ multiplex PCR, while the TCRdb copy is restricted to in-frame clones and leaves out a portion. This sample yields over 150,000 clones, of which roughly 76% are seen a single time; roughly 13% belongs to the top ten. This record belongs to a study of cytomegalovirus exposure and HLA in healthy donors. As for the study in general: From 150 million to 200 million T cells, an earlier analysis saw approximately 110 million unique TCR beta sequences. Ancestry clustering placed around 81% of about 400 genotyped donors in the Caucasian-associated cluster.

Overall study results and limits: In a later analysis, most CMV-associated TCR beta chains appeared HLA-restricted.

Sequenced sample: PBMCs. The sequence was collected from a woman aged 50 to 60 in good health and CMV-seronegative.

The CDR3 is CSSSPIPGLAGVNEQFF. The DNA of the CDR3 is TGTTCCAGCAGCCCTATCCCGGGACTAGCGGGAGTTAATGAGCAGTTCTTC. The V call is TRBV7-9, the J call TRBJ2-1; TRBD2 matches at 14 bases. The CDR3 has 17 residues. Germline CDR1 SEHNR, CDR2 FQNEAQ (reference sequence).